This T cell receptor (beta chain) was documented in a study of T-cell reconstitution after alpha-beta-depleted transplantation in children. Unique molecular identifiers were incorporated when the TCRbeta library was constructed. TCRdb used MiXCR to reprocess the PCR reads, holding one entry per CDR3 protein. The table lists around 480,000 distinct CDR3 sequences, approximately 29% of them singletons. Trimming removed 6 bases from V and 3 bases from J, with 9 bases in between. This CDR3 is built from 13 residues. The rearrangement links TRBV12-3 or TRBV12-4 to TRBJ2-1; weak D call: TRBD1 (6 bases). Sequencing used PBMCs from the stem cell graft donor, obtained from the stem cell graft. This TCR was recovered from a human donor who donated a stem cell graft to a child with aplastic anemia. The CDR3 spells CASRGDNYNEQFF. The CDR3 bases are TGTGCCAGCAGGGGGGACAACTACAATGAGCAGTTCTTC.